Reported below is one T cell receptor (beta chain). As yet, its antigen is unknown. This specimen belongs to a study of T cells expressing NK-cell markers. Study observations and caveats: Whether expanded NKG2C+ T cell clones recognized HCMV stayed uncertain.

Germline V gene lookup returns CDR1 DFQATT and CDR2 SNEGSKA (reference sequence). This CDR3 is built from 13 residues. No DNA is given; TCRdb re-called the 5' RACE reads and lists each CDR3 protein once. The sample totals approximately 380,000 distinct CDR3 sequences. This clonotype was sampled from a man aged 18 to 69 in good health. The specimen sequenced was blood T cells: a sorted CD56 or NKG2C T cell subset, CD4+ or CD8+ T cells, or bulk PBMC T cells (not recorded which). V usage is TRBV20-1 and J usage is TRBJ2-3; checking the TCRdb D call of TRBD2 is not possible without DNA. The CDR3 sequence: CSADGPSTGPQYF.